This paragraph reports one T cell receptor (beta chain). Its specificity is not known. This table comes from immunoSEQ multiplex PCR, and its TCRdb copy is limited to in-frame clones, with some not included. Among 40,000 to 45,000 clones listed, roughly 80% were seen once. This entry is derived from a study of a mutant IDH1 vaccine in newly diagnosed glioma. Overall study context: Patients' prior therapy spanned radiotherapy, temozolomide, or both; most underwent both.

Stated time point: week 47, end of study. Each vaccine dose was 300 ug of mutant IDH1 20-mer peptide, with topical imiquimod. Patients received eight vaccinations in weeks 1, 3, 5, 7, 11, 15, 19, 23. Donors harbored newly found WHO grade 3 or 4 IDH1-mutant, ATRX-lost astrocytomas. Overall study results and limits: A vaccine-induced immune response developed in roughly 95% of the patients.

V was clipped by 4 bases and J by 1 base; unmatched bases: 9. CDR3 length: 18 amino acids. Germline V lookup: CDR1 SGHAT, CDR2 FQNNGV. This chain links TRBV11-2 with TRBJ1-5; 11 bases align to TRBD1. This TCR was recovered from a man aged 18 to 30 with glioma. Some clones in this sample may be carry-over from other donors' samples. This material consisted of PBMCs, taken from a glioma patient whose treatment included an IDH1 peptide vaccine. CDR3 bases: TGTGCCAGCAGCTCAGGGACAGGGGGGGCTACCAGCAATCAGCCCCAGCATTTT. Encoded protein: CASSSGTGGATSNQPQHF.